These 27 T cell receptor beta chains share one sample of origin, sequenced in a study of cytomegalovirus exposure and HLA in healthy donors. The method was immunoSEQ multiplex PCR; TCRdb's version includes in-frame clones alone and lacks a portion of them. The table has roughly 77,000 clones, 85% to 95% seen once. Sequenced sample: PBMCs. These receptors were obtained from a woman aged 18 to 35 in good health and CMV-seronegative.

This chain links TRBV4-3 with TRBJ1-5; D gene unclear. Germline V gives CDR1 LGHNA, CDR2 YSLEER. Trimming cost V 0 bases and J 1 base, with 7 bases left between them. The CDR3 is made up of 15 amino acids. The CDR3, as DNA: TGCGCCAGCAGCCAAGATCCCTTGAGCAATCAGCCCCAGCATTTT. Its translation is CASSQDPLSNQPQHF.

The rearrangement uses TRBV2 and TRBJ2-3; TRBD2 matches 15 bases. The germline V gene has CDR1 SNHLY and CDR2 FYNNEI. CDR3 length: 18 residues. V was pared by 6 bases and J by 2 bases, with 9 bases of the junction left unmatched. CDR3 nucleotide sequence: TGTGCCAGCAGATTTCCCGGGACTAGCGGGGGGCCCACAGATACGCAGTATTTT. Translation gives CASRFPGTSGGPTDTQYF.

V usage is TRBV4-1 and J usage is TRBJ2-2; TRBD2 agrees at 7 bases. V shed 1 base and J 4 bases; nucleotides not matched to a gene: 6. The CDR3 is 16 residues long. Germline V gene sequence: CDR1 MGHRA, CDR2 YSYEKL. The CDR3 nucleotides are TGCGCCAGCAGCCAAGGTTCCGGGAGGTTCACCGGGGAGCTGTTTTTT. Protein: CASSQGSGRFTGELFF.

The chain has TRBV9 and TRBJ1-5; D gene uncertain. Trimming stripped 4 bases from V and 0 bases from J, with 11 bases between. Germline V CDR1 and CDR2: SGDLS, YYNGEE. The length of the CDR3 is 15 residues. The CDR3 protein is CASSSGAYSNQPQHF. Written as DNA, the CDR3 is TGTGCCAGCAGCTCAGGCGCTTATAGCAATCAGCCCCAGCATTTT.

J is TRBJ2-2 and V is TRBV25-1, with 12 bases fitting TRBD1. The germline gives CDR1 MGHDK, CDR2 SYGVNS. This CDR3 region has 17 residues. J was trimmed by 7 bases and V by 3 bases; bases with no gene match: 9. CDR3 nucleotide sequence: TGTGCCAGCAGTGATTTTGCCGGGACAGGGGGCAACGGGGAGCTGTTTTTT. Its protein product is CASSDFAGTGGNGELFF.

The genes are TRBV28 and TRBJ1-1, with D possibly matching TRBD1 (5 bases). The V gene's germline CDR1 is MDHEN and CDR2 SYDVKM. The CDR3 is 14 residues long. Trimming cost V 8 bases and J 0 bases, with 13 bases left between them. In DNA form, the CDR3 reads TGTGCCAGCTGGGGCCGGGGGGTGAACACTGAAGCTTTCTTT. This sequence encodes CASWGRGVNTEAFF.

The chain employs TRBV15 and TRBJ2-1, with D possibly matching TRBD1 (5 bases). V lost 1 base to trimming and J lost 5 bases, with 18 bases between them. The CDR3 runs to 17 residues. The V gene's germline CDR1 is LNHNV and CDR2 YYDKDF (reference sequence). The CDR3 protein is CATSRGRALGRNNEQFF. Here the CDR3 DNA reads TGTGCCACCAGCAGAGGTCGTGCTTTGGGGCGTAACAATGAGCAGTTCTTC.

The chain is built from TRBV7-8 and TRBJ1-1; the D gene is possibly TRBD1 (6 bases). The V gene lost 5 bases and the J gene lost 0 bases, with 19 bases spanning the gap. The germline gives CDR1 SGHVS, CDR2 FQNEAQ. CDR3 length: 17 residues. The CDR3 sequence: CASSPLDRNLLNTEAFF. DNA of the CDR3: TGTGCCAGCAGCCCACTCGACAGGAACCTTTTGAACACTGAAGCTTTCTTT. Combining the CDR3 with reference TRBV7-8 and TRBJ1-1 gives the whole variable domain GAGVSQSPRYKVAKRGQDVALRCDPISGHVSLFWYQQALGQGPEFLTYFQNEAQLDKSGLPSDRFFAERPEGSVSTLKIQRTQQEDSAVYLCASSPLDRNLLNTEAFFGQGTRLTVV.

This clone was recorded only once. The chain couples TRBV4-2 to TRBJ2-5, with 7 bases matching TRBD2. The CDR3 has 17 amino acids. CDR1 is LGHNA and CDR2 is YNFKEQ in the germline V gene. V lost 0 bases and J lost 0; bases outside the gene matches: 7. CDR3 sequence (DNA): TGTGCCAGCAGCCAAGACGGGCCAGCGGGGAACCAAGAGACCCAGTACTTC. Translation gives CASSQDGPAGNQETQYF.

This chain joins TRBV6-1 and TRBJ1-5; D possibly corresponds to TRBD1 (5 bases). There are 12 residues in the CDR3. In germline, CDR1 is MNHNS, CDR2 SASEGT. The V end was cut by 8 bases, the J end by 4 bases, with 9 bases between. The CDR3, as DNA: TGTGCCAGCGGACAAGGAAATCAGCCCCAGCATTTT. The encoded protein is CASGQGNQPQHF.

V and J are TRBV2 and TRBJ2-3, with 7 bases fitting TRBD1. V lost 4 bases and J lost 3; bases outside the gene matches: 4. Germline V CDR1 and CDR2: SNHLY, FYNNEI. CDR3 size: 14 residues. CDR3 nucleotides: TGTGCCAGCAGTGGTGACAGGGAGACAGATACGCAGTATTTT. Encoded protein: CASSGDRETDTQYF.

The gene calls are TRBV5-5 and TRBJ2-3; the D is unclear. Germline CDR1 reads SGHKS; CDR2 reads YYEKEE (reference sequence). Trimming shortened V by 6 bases and J by 5 bases, and 4 bases separated the two germline ends. The CDR3 totals 10 residues. CDR3 sequence reads: CASIRDTQYF. For the CDR3, the DNA is TGTGCCAGCATCAGAGATACGCAGTATTTT.

This chain joins TRBV15 and TRBJ2-1; 9 bases are shared with TRBD1. Germline CDR1 and CDR2: LNHNV and YYDKDF (reference sequence). Germline trimming cut 0 bases from V and 9 bases from J; bases unmatched to any gene: 9. CDR3 size: 16 residues. The CDR3 coding sequence is TGTGCCACCAGCAGAGATACGGGACAGGGAATATCTGAGCAGTTCTTC. Its translation: CATSRDTGQGISEQFF.

The CDR3 spells CASSLASGSTDTQYF. The CDR3, as DNA: TGTGCCAGCAGCTTAGCAAGCGGTAGCACAGATACGCAGTATTTT. J is TRBJ2-3 and V is TRBV7-9; a weak D match, TRBD2 (5 bases). Trimming shortened V by 0 bases and J by 0 bases, and 7 bases separated the two germline ends. Per germline, CDR1 SEHNR and CDR2 FQNEAQ (reference sequence). The CDR3 consists of 15 residues.

This chain links TRBV5-6 with TRBJ2-3; D perhaps matches TRBD2 (6 bases). CDR3 size: 14 residues. CDR1 is SGHDT, CDR2 YYEEEE, per germline. Trimming took 4 bases from V and 2 from J, leaving 11 bases between them. The CDR3 DNA is TGTGCCAGCAGCCTCGGGACTTACACAGATACGCAGTATTTT. Translation gives CASSLGTYTDTQYF.

The chain is built from TRBV7-9 and TRBJ1-1, with D perhaps TRBD1 (5 bases). From germline, CDR1 is SEHNR and CDR2 FQNEAQ (reference sequence). The CDR3 extends over 15 amino acids. Trimming removed 4 bases from V and 4 bases from J, with 16 bases in between. CDR3 sequence reads: CASSSLGGGGTEAFF. The CDR3 DNA reads as TGTGCCAGCAGCTCCCTCGGCGGGGGGGGCACTGAAGCTTTCTTT.

The chain combines TRBV28 with TRBJ2-1; a weak D match, TRBD2 (6 bases). Per the germline V gene, CDR1 is MDHEN and CDR2 is SYDVKM. V gave up 6 bases and J gave up 5 bases, with 11 bases separating them. There are 13 residues in the CDR3. This CDR3 reads CASSRGGDNEQFF. The CDR3 nucleotides are TGTGCCAGCAGCAGAGGAGGGGACAATGAGCAGTTCTTC.

This sequence joins TRBV14 and TRBJ1-4, with D hard to call. The CDR3 covers 12 residues. The germline gives CDR1 SGHDN, CDR2 FVKESK. The V gene lost 2 bases and the J gene lost 8 bases, with 6 bases spanning the gap. The CDR3: CASSQMTEKLFF. The CDR3, as DNA: TGTGCCAGCAGCCAAATGACAGAAAAACTGTTTTTT.

This sequence joins TRBV21-1 and TRBJ1-4; the table assigns TRBD1, which was not confirmed against the DNA. TRBV21-1 is a pseudogene. The CDR3 has 19 amino acids. CDR3 amino acids: CASSKKKGSPGHLNEKLFF. The CDR3 DNA sequence: TGTGCCAGCAGCAAAAAAAAGGGGAGTCCGGGACACCTTAATGAAAAACTGTTTTTT.

The chain is built from TRBV27 and TRBJ1-5; no definite D call. Trimming cost V 5 bases and J 0 bases, with 5 bases left between them. The CDR3 consists of 13 residues. Germline values: CDR1 MNHEY, CDR2 SMNVEV (reference sequence). The CDR3 bases are TGTGCCAGCAGTCTAATTAGCAATCAGCCCCAGCATTTT. This codes for CASSLISNQPQHF.

The chain uses TRBV7-9 and TRBJ1-4; no firm D call. Germline V gives CDR1 SEHNR, CDR2 FQNEAQ (reference sequence). The CDR3 spans 14 residues. The ends were cut back, 6 bases at V and 8 bases at J, with 16 bases in the middle. DNA of the CDR3: TGTGCCAGCAGAACATCAGGTTCAACCGAAAAACTGTTTTTT. It encodes CASRTSGSTEKLFF.

This rearrangement joins TRBV15 to TRBJ2-1, with 13 bases identical to TRBD2. Germline-derived CDR1 and CDR2 are LNHNV and YYDKDF (reference sequence). The V gene end was trimmed by 1 base and the J gene end by 8 bases; junction bases not matched to a gene: 8. The CDR3 contains 17 residues. Here the CDR3 DNA reads TGTGCCACCAGCAGAGTTCTAGGACTAGCGGGGGTGTATGAGCAGTTCTTC. It yields the protein CATSRVLGLAGVYEQFF.

This clone has a single count. J is TRBJ2-1 and V is TRBV27, with 10 positions matching TRBD2. The CDR3 contains 14 residues. Trimming cost V 4 bases and J 8 bases; bases outside gene matches: 5. Germline V gene data show CDR1 as MNHEY and CDR2 as SMNVEV (reference sequence). CDR3 sequence: CASSYGTSVDEQFF. CDR3 DNA sequence: TGTGCCAGCAGTTATGGGACTAGCGTTGATGAGCAGTTCTTC.

The chain carries TRBV18 and TRBJ1-2; unclear D gene. Trimming removed 6 bases at V and 6 bases at J, with 20 bases between. Germline V gives CDR1 KGHSH, CDR2 LQKENI. This CDR3 contains 15 residues. CDR3 in DNA: TGTGCCAGCTCCCCCACCAGTACGGGTTTGGATGGCTACACCTTC. Translated, it gives CASSPTSTGLDGYTF.

The rearrangement links TRBV5-4 to TRBJ1-4; D is unclear. The CDR3 spans 16 residues. Germline CDR1 SGHNT, CDR2 YYREEE (reference sequence). The V gene lost 4 bases and the J gene lost 3 bases, with 16 bases spanning the gap. This CDR3 is CASSQGGSGANEKLFF. The CDR3 DNA sequence: TGTGCCAGCAGCCAAGGTGGCTCGGGAGCTAATGAAAAACTGTTTTTT.

The chain uses TRBV10-2 and TRBJ2-5; TRBD2 aligns across 12 bases. The CDR3 is 14 amino acids. Germline-derived CDR1 and CDR2 are WSHSY and SAAADI. J was trimmed by 5 bases and V by 6 bases; bases with no gene match: 4. CDR3 coding DNA: TGCGCCAGCAGACCGACTAGCGGGGGTGAGACCCAGTACTTC. Translating it yields CASRPTSGGETQYF.

The rearrangement links TRBV7-2 to TRBJ1-1; possible D gene TRBD1, 6 bases. This CDR3 contains 15 residues. Trimming removed 1 base from V and 7 bases from J, with 16 bases in between. Germline V CDR1 and CDR2: SGHTA, FQGNSA. The DNA for the CDR3 is TGTGCCAGCAGCTTAGAGAACAGGGCCAAGAGTGAAGCTTTCTTT. This translates into CASSLENRAKSEAFF. Variable domain in full (rest from reference TRBV7-2 and TRBJ1-1): GAGVSQSPSNKVTEKGKDVELRCDPISGHTALYWYRQSLGQGLEFLIYFQGNSAPDKSGLPSDRFSAERTGGSVSTLTIQRTQQEDSAVYLCASSLENRAKSEAFFGQGTRLTVV.